A selection of T cell receptor beta chains follows, all from one sample in a study of Graves' ophthalmopathy and Graves' hyperthyroidism. From the multiplex PCR reads, TCRdb called clonotypes with MiXCR, one entry per CDR3 protein. In the table there are about 640,000 distinct CDR3 sequences, 35% to 45% of which are singletons. The material sequenced was peripheral blood. The receptors shown here come from an adult man with Graves' ophthalmopathy. CDR3s include the opening cysteine and the closing phenylalanine or tryptophan. A D gene is named only where the DNA matches it firmly. Clone size is stated in some rows and not others, as once, few, many or a class when expanded.

TRBV2,-,few,TRBJ1-2,CASNWGYTF,TGTGCCAGCAATTGGGGCTACACCTTC
TRBV29-1,TRBD1,once,TRBJ2-7,CSLRDRSSYEQYF,TGCAGCTTGAGGGACAGGAGCTCCTACGAGCAGTACTTC
TRBV5-1,TRBD1,-,TRBJ2-5,CASRPDRGDTQYF,TGCGCCAGCAGGCCTGACAGGGGAGATACGCAGTACTTC
TRBV29-1,TRBD1,few,TRBJ2-1,CSARTGHQFF,TGCAGCGCTCGGACAGGCCACCAGTTCTTC
TRBV11-2,TRBD1,-,TRBJ2-6,CASSSHRTGGNVLAF,TGTGCCAGCAGCTCGCACCGGACAGGGGGCAACGTCCTGGCTTTC
TRBV5-8,TRBD2,many,TRBJ2-5,CASSWTSQETQYF,TGTGCCAGCAGCTGGACTAGCCAAGAGACCCAGTACTTC
TRBV30,TRBD1,-,TRBJ2-5,CAWSVRGQGDQETQYF,TGTGCCTGGAGTGTAAGGGGGCAGGGGGATCAAGAGACCCAGTACTTC
TRBV20-1,-,-,TRBJ1-6,CSARDLSGASDSPLHF,TGCAGTGCTAGAGATCTTTCGGGGGCCTCTGATTCACCCCTCCACTTT
TRBV29-1,-,many,TRBJ2-5,CSVERGQAETQYF,TGCAGCGTTGAAAGGGGCCAGGCAGAGACCCAGTACTTC
TRBV20-1,TRBD1,-,TRBJ2-7,CSAIPPARGFSYEQYF,TGCAGTGCTATCCCCCCGGCCAGGGGGTTTTCCTACGAGCAGTACTTC
TRBV19,-,many,TRBJ1-2,CASSIPGLEGYTF,TGTGCCAGTAGTATCCCCGGACTGGAGGGCTACACCTTC
TRBV7-9,TRBD1,many,TRBJ1-2,CASSTQGTGGDGYTF,TGTGCCAGCAGCACTCAAGGGACAGGGGGCGATGGCTACACCTTC
TRBV12-3/TRBV12-4,-,-,TRBJ2-7,CASSSRAFSEYF,TGTGCCAGCAGTTCCAGAGCCTTTAGTGAATACTTC
TRBV10-3,TRBD1,many,TRBJ1-3,CAISVRTGDSGNTIYF,TGTGCCATCAGTGTTCGGACAGGGGACTCTGGAAACACCATATATTTT
TRBV5-1,-,many,TRBJ2-7,CASSLWQGSYEQYF,TGCGCCAGCAGCTTGTGGCAGGGGTCCTACGAGCAGTACTTC
TRBV5-4,TRBD1,few,TRBJ1-5,CASSKGQGLNQPQHF,TGTGCCAGCAGCAAAGGACAGGGCCTCAATCAGCCCCAGCATTTT
TRBV12-3/TRBV12-4,-,many,TRBJ1-5,CASSVDGAGGSNQPQHF,TGTGCCAGCAGCGTGGACGGGGCGGGGGGTTCCAATCAGCCCCAGCATTTT
TRBV2,-,-,TRBJ1-2,CASSDVGAGYGYTF,TGTGCCAGCAGTGATGTGGGTGCTGGATATGGCTACACCTTC
TRBV5-1,-,many,TRBJ1-4,CASSGGTSNEKLFF,TGCGCCAGCAGCGGCGGGACGTCTAATGAAAAACTGTTTTTT
TRBV10-3,-,many,TRBJ2-5,CAISGGITETQYF,TGTGCCATCAGTGGCGGGATTACAGAGACCCAGTACTTC
TRBV5-6,-,-,TRBJ2-5,CASSFSGMDHQETQYF,TGTGCCAGCAGCTTTTCGGGGATGGACCACCAAGAGACCCAGTACTTC
TRBV29-1,-,many,TRBJ2-5,CSVDRGGDQETQYF,TGCAGCGTTGATCGAGGGGGAGACCAAGAGACCCAGTACTTC
TRBV2,-,once,TRBJ1-5,CATRAAGYSNQPQHF,TGTGCCACTCGGGCGGCCGGGTATAGCAATCAGCCCCAGCATTTT
TRBV2,-,many,TRBJ2-7,CASRYDGSYYEQYF,TGTGCCAGCAGATATGACGGATCCTACTACGAGCAGTACTTC
TRBV20-1,-,-,TRBJ2-5,CSATRQEGQPQYF,TGCAGTGCGACTCGACAGGAGGGTCAGCCCCAGTACTTC
TRBV10-3,-,many,TRBJ1-1,CAISDRNYSDTEAFF,TGTGCCATCAGTGACAGGAACTACTCGGACACTGAAGCTTTCTTT
TRBV2,-,-,TRBJ2-5,CASSEAAGRTHQETQYF,TGTGCCAGCAGTGAAGCGGCGGGACGTACGCACCAAGAGACCCAGTACTTC